These 26 T cell receptor beta chains were all obtained from the same sample, sequenced in a study of CD8 T cells in ankylosing spondylitis. MiXCR, run by TCRdb on the 5' RACE reads, gives a single entry per CDR3 protein. Of about 240,000 distinct CDR3 sequences in the sample, around 7.8% were seen once. The sequenced sample was blood, either unsorted or a sorted T cell fraction (not recorded which). Source of these receptors: a male donor with ankylosing spondylitis or in good health (not recorded which).

The chain links TRBV30 to TRBJ2-2, with TRBD1 matching 9 bases. V trimming: 4 bases; J trimming: 6 bases; junction bases outside the gene matches: 9. The CDR3 covers 15 residues. Germline lookup yields CDR1 GTSNPN and CDR2 SVGIG (reference sequence). DNA for the CDR3: TGTGCCTGGACCCCGGGACAGGGAAGACCCGGGGAGCTGTTTTTT. Translated: CAWTPGQGRPGELFF.

Only a few counts were recorded for this clonotype. This chain links TRBV3-1 with TRBJ2-5; 9 bases agree with TRBD2. Germline CDR1 reads LGHDT; CDR2 reads YNNKEL (reference sequence). V lost 1 base, J lost 5 bases, and 8 bases stayed unmatched. The CDR3 spans 16 residues. CDR3 coding DNA: TGTGCCAGCAGCCAAGTAATATCCAGCGGGAGGGAGACCCAGTACTTC. Its translation: CASSQVISSGRETQYF.

The chain joins TRBV30 to TRBJ1-6, with no clear D. The ends were cut back, 1 base at V and 7 bases at J, with 11 bases in the middle. Looked up from germline, CDR1 is GTSNPN and CDR2 is SVGIG (reference sequence). The CDR3 loop spans 14 amino acids. The CDR3 bases are TGTGCCTGGAGTGACCGGGCGAGAAATTCACCCCTCCACTTT. Translation gives CAWSDRARNSPLHF.

This clonotype came up many times. The V call is TRBV6-1, the J call TRBJ2-1; 9 positions agree with TRBD2. This CDR3 is built from 14 residues. Trimming cost V 5 bases and J 9 bases; bases outside gene matches: 8. Germline V gene lookup returns CDR1 MNHNS and CDR2 SASEGT. The chain's CDR3 is CASSPIAGDGEQFF. CDR3 nucleotide sequence: TGTGCCAGCAGTCCTATAGCGGGAGACGGTGAGCAGTTCTTC.

The genes are TRBV5-1 and TRBJ2-6; 8 positions agree with TRBD2. V was clipped by 3 bases and J by 0 bases; unmatched bases: 11. The germline V gene has CDR1 SGHRS and CDR2 YFSETQ. This CDR3 is 19 amino acids long. The CDR3 DNA follows: TGCGCCAGCAGCTCCCGACGGGGGGGCCCATCCTCTGGGGCCAACGTCCTGACTTTC. Amino acids: CASSSRRGGPSSGANVLTF.

The chain couples TRBV9 to TRBJ2-7; TRBD1 aligns across 10 bases. Germline CDR1 and CDR2: SGDLS and YYNGEE. The CDR3 contains 15 residues. Trimming took 0 bases from V and 7 from J; bases not matched to a gene: 7. The CDR3 nucleotides read TGTGCCAGCAGCGTAGCCAGAGGACAGGGGGAAGAGCAGTACTTC. Its translation is CASSVARGQGEEQYF.

This rearrangement joins TRBV7-9 to TRBJ1-4; D unclear. CDR1 SEHNR and CDR2 FQNEAQ come from the germline V gene (reference sequence). This CDR3 region has 15 residues. V was cut by 5 bases and J by 1 base, with 11 bases left in between. This CDR3 reads CASSGEGGTNEKLFF. The CDR3, as DNA: TGTGCCAGCAGCGGGGAAGGCGGAACTAATGAAAAACTGTTTTTT.

This rearrangement joins TRBV3-1 to TRBJ1-3; D perhaps matches TRBD1 (6 bases). Germline loops: CDR1 LGHDT, CDR2 YNNKEL (reference sequence). The V and J ends lost 11 bases and 0 bases respectively, with 23 bases between them. The CDR3 has 17 residues. CDR3 in amino acids: CASCPRQLGASGNTIYF. Here the CDR3 DNA reads TGTGCCTCCTGCCCCCGGCAGTTGGGGGCCTCTGGAAACACCATATATTTT.

Many counts were recorded for this clonotype. The V and J genes are TRBV7-2 and TRBJ2-3; D unclear. This CDR3 contains 14 residues. Germline values: CDR1 SGHTA, CDR2 FQGNSA. Between the trimmed V and J ends, which lost 1 base and 5 bases, there was a span of 10 bases. CDR3 sequence reads: CASSLEVGVDTQYF. The DNA for the CDR3 is TGTGCCAGCAGCTTAGAAGTGGGTGTAGATACGCAGTATTTT.

This chain uses TRBV18 with TRBJ2-3, with 9 bases aligning to TRBD2. The CDR3 covers 18 residues. From germline, CDR1 is KGHSH and CDR2 LQKENI. V shed 2 bases and J 3 bases; nucleotides not matched to a gene: 12. The CDR3 coding sequence is TGTGCCAGCTCACCAATTCCCTTGGGAGCGGGAGGTACAGATACGCAGTATTTT. It specifies CASSPIPLGAGGTDTQYF.

Only a few counts were recorded for this clonotype. V and J are TRBV20-1 and TRBJ1-1; D not certain. This CDR3 contains 11 residues. The V end lost 1 base, the J end lost 8 bases, and 8 bases lay between the germline ends. Germline V gene sequence: CDR1 DFQATT, CDR2 SNEGSKA (reference sequence). CDR3 bases: TGCAGTGCTAGAGGGCCCAGGGAAGCTTTCTTT. Translating gives CSARGPREAFF.

This clonotype was recorded many times. This chain joins TRBV12-3 or TRBV12-4 and TRBJ1-6; 7 bases are shared with TRBD1. The V segment lost 7 bases and the J segment 7 bases; nucleotides outside the gene matches: 7. The CDR3 has 14 amino acids. CDR3 in DNA: TGTGCCAGCACCTCGACAGGGAGGAATTCACCCCTCCACTTT. Translated: CASTSTGRNSPLHF.

This clonotype was seen repeatedly, ten times or more. The CDR3: CSGATSVGTDTQYF. The CDR3 region has the DNA TGCAGTGGGGCGACTAGCGTGGGCACAGATACGCAGTATTTT. The chain links TRBV20-1 to TRBJ2-3, with 8 bases lining up with TRBD2. V was pared by 7 bases and J by 1 base, with 7 bases of the junction left unmatched. Germline V gene lookup returns CDR1 DFQATT and CDR2 SNEGSKA (reference sequence). This CDR3 spans 14 amino acids.

There are many counts of this clonotype. The chain uses TRBV5-1 and TRBJ1-1; D is ambiguous. This CDR3 spans 11 amino acids. The V end was cut by 4 bases, the J end by 7 bases, with 8 bases between. Germline lookup yields CDR1 SGHRS and CDR2 YFSETQ. Here the CDR3 DNA reads TGCGCCAGCAGCCGAGGATTTGAAGCTTTCTTT. It translates to CASSRGFEAFF.

The chain carries TRBV5-1 and TRBJ1-2, with a tentative D call TRBD1 (5 bases). With 1 base removed from V and 8 bases from J, the gap between germline ends came to 12 bases. The CDR3 length is 13 residues. Germline values: CDR1 SGHRS, CDR2 YFSETQ. Here the CDR3 reads CASSLPGVGGYTF. Written as DNA, the CDR3 is TGCGCCAGCAGCTTGCCGGGGGTTGGGGGCTACACCTTC.

This chain connects TRBV30 to TRBJ2-7; 8 bases agree with TRBD2. J lost 5 bases, V lost 2 bases, and 5 bases had no gene match. This CDR3 spans 13 amino acids. In germline, CDR1 is GTSNPN, CDR2 SVGIG (reference sequence). Here the CDR3 DNA reads TGTGCCTGGAGTCGTAGCGGGGTCGACGAGCAGTACTTC. Translated, it gives CAWSRSGVDEQYF.

This clonotype was picked up many times. The CDR3 DNA sequence: TGTGCCAGCAGCTGGGGGTTAAGCGGGGTGGTTGAAGCTTTCTTT. Translating it yields CASSWGLSGVVEAFF. The V and J genes are TRBV5-6 and TRBJ1-1; tentative D call: TRBD1 (5 bases). The germline V gene encodes CDR1 SGHDT and CDR2 YYEEEE. Between the trimmed V and J ends, which lost 3 bases and 7 bases, there was a span of 19 bases. The CDR3 has 15 amino acids.

The V and J genes are TRBV20-1 and TRBJ2-3; D is ambiguous. The CDR3 loop spans 13 amino acids. The germline V and J ends were trimmed by 3 bases and 4 bases, with 11 bases remaining between them. The germline V gene encodes CDR1 DFQATT and CDR2 SNEGSKA (reference sequence). Written as DNA, the CDR3 is TGCAGTGCTAGTGCAAGCCGGGCAGATACGCAGTATTTT. Translated: CSASASRADTQYF.

In this sample, this clonotype turned up many times. The V and J genes are TRBV29-1 and TRBJ2-1; D is possibly TRBD1 (6 bases). The germline V gene has CDR1 SQVTM and CDR2 ANQGSEA. V lost 4 bases and J 0 bases, leaving 22 bases between the germline ends. The CDR3 totals 18 residues. The CDR3 here is CSVAEDRRLDSSYNEQFF. The CDR3 DNA reads TGCAGCGTTGCAGAGGACAGAAGGTTAGATAGCTCCTACAATGAGCAGTTCTTC.

This clonotype was picked up many times. The chain couples TRBV19 to TRBJ2-5; D remains unclear. This CDR3 is 13 amino acids long. The V end lost 2 bases, the J end lost 3 bases, and 7 bases lay between the germline ends. CDR1 and CDR2 (germline): LNHDA, SQIVND (reference sequence). CDR3 sequence reads: CASSINREETQYF. DNA of the CDR3: TGTGCCAGTAGTATAAACAGAGAAGAGACCCAGTACTTC.

The sample holds many counts of this clonotype. The chain couples TRBV10-3 to TRBJ2-7, with 9 bases fitting TRBD2. Germline V lookup: CDR1 ENHRY, CDR2 SYGVKD. This CDR3 region has 13 residues. Losses at the gene ends were 11 bases for V and 5 bases for J; bases not matched to a gene: 10. Here the CDR3 DNA reads TGTGCCCCCTATAGCGGGAGAACCCACGAGCAGTACTTC. It specifies CAPYSGRTHEQYF.

This clonotype was picked up a small number of times. V is TRBV7-2 and J is TRBJ2-7; D gene uncertain. Germline values: CDR1 SGHTA, CDR2 FQGNSA. This CDR3 is 14 amino acids long. V lost 3 bases and J lost 0, with 9 bases in between. In DNA, the CDR3 is TGTGCCAGCAGCTTCTTTTCTGGCTCCTACGAGCAGTACTTC. Translation: CASSFFSGSYEQYF.

This clonotype was picked up many times. This chain links TRBV7-2 with TRBJ1-2; D not certain. The CDR3 consists of 14 residues. Looked up from germline, CDR1 is SGHTA and CDR2 is FQGNSA. V was clipped by 4 bases and J by 5 bases, with 14 bases between them. The CDR3 nucleotides read TGTGCCAGCAGCTCGCGCCGCCAGGCTTATGGCTACACCTTC. Translated: CASSSRRQAYGYTF.

This clonotype was observed at least ten times. This sequence joins TRBV6-1 and TRBJ2-7, with 7 bases that match TRBD1. Germline V gene lookup returns CDR1 MNHNS and CDR2 SASEGT. CDR3 length equals 15 residues. V shed 1 base and J 0 bases; nucleotides not matched to a gene: 3. The CDR3, as DNA: TGTGCCAGCAGTGAAGGCTCAGGGGGCTCCTACGAGCAGTACTTC. Its protein is CASSEGSGGSYEQYF.

This clonotype was picked up many times. The chain combines TRBV12-3 or TRBV12-4 with TRBJ1-5; possibly TRBD1 for D (5 bases). The CDR3 has 15 residues. With 4 bases removed from V and 0 bases from J, the gap between germline ends came to 10 bases. DNA for the CDR3: TGTGCCAGCAGTTCCAGGGACGGTAGCAATCAGCCCCAGCATTTT. Translation: CASSSRDGSNQPQHF.

The gene calls are TRBV12-3 or TRBV12-4 and TRBJ2-3; 7 positions agree with TRBD1. The CDR3 runs to 14 residues. V gave up 5 bases and J gave up 6 bases; unmatched junction bases: 8. The CDR3 reads CASSPDRVGDTQYF. The CDR3, as DNA: TGTGCCAGCAGTCCCGACAGGGTGGGCGATACGCAGTATTTT.